This T cell receptor (beta chain) was recovered during a study of cytomegalovirus exposure and HLA in healthy donors. Across the study: In an earlier analysis, approximately 120 million unique TCR beta sequences were found from some 180 million T cells.

Both 60 Vbeta primers and 13 Jbeta primers went into the PCR. Some clones are missing from TCRdb's copy, which holds only in-frame ones; the method was immunoSEQ multiplex PCR. The sample records roughly 130,000 clones, 75% to 85% being singletons. The V gene lost 4 bases and the J gene lost 2 bases, with 11 bases spanning the gap. The CDR3 is made up of 14 amino acids. Germline V CDR1 and CDR2: LNHDA, SQIVND (reference sequence). The clonotype was recovered from a woman aged 40 to 50 in good health and CMV-seropositive. Sequencing used PBMCs. The genes are TRBV19 and TRBJ1-2; D remains ambiguous. This chain's CDR3 is CASSTDKWNYGYTF. The CDR3 nucleotides read TGTGCCAGTAGTACTGACAAATGGAACTATGGCTACACCTTC. The variable domain in full, completed from reference TRBV19 and TRBJ1-2, reads DGGITQSPKYLFRKEGQNVTLSCEQNLNHDAMYWYRQDPGQGLRLIYYSQIVNDFQKGDIAEGYSVSREKKESFPLTVTSAQKNPTAFYLCASSTDKWNYGYTFGSGTRLTVV.